Presented here are 27 T cell receptor beta chains from one specimen sequenced in a study of preoperative IRX-2 immunotherapy in early breast cancer. Measured with immunoSEQ multiplex PCR; TCRdb has only the in-frame clones, and not every one. The repertoire holds 30,000 to 35,000 clones, with about 95% as singletons. Treatment reported: preoperative locoregional IRX-2 cytokine immunotherapy. Sample collection occurred from a patient treated with IRX-2 immunotherapy. The receptors originated from a human donor with breast cancer.

V gene TRBV7-2 combines with J gene TRBJ2-3; 14 bases are a match to TRBD2. With V trimmed by 1 base and J by 2 bases, 2 bases remained unmatched. This CDR3 has 17 residues. Looked up from germline, CDR1 is SGHTA and CDR2 is FQGNSA. CDR3 amino acids: CASSLVGLAGVTDTQYF. Written as DNA, the CDR3 is TGTGCCAGCAGCTTAGTGGGACTAGCGGGAGTCACAGATACGCAGTATTTT.

The gene calls are TRBV27 and TRBJ2-7; D gene ambiguous. CDR1 is MNHEY and CDR2 is SMNVEV in the germline V gene (reference sequence). V was shortened by 4 bases and J by 3 bases, with 4 bases between the two germline ends. This CDR3 has 11 amino acids. As DNA, the CDR3 is TGTGCCAGCAGTTCCGGCTACGAGCAGTACTTC. Protein: CASSSGYEQYF.

The chain joins TRBV7-9 to TRBJ1-5; D unclear. Trimming stripped 1 base from V and 6 bases from J, with 7 bases between. This CDR3 is 13 amino acids long. Germline assignment: CDR1 SEHNR and CDR2 FQNEAQ (reference sequence). This chain's CDR3 is CASSLGGSQPQHF. In DNA form, the CDR3 reads TGTGCCAGCAGCTTAGGTGGCAGTCAGCCCCAGCATTTT.

The rearrangement joins TRBV10-2 to TRBJ2-7; 9 nucleotides agree with TRBD1. The ends lost 5 bases at V and 1 base at J; junction bases unmatched: 9. Germline assignment: CDR1 WSHSY and CDR2 SAAADI. The CDR3 runs 16 residues. The CDR3 region has the DNA TGCGCCAGCAGTCCAAATCCGGGACAGGGTTCCTACGAGCAGTACTTC. It specifies CASSPNPGQGSYEQYF.

The rearrangement uses TRBV5-1 and TRBJ2-7, with 9 bases lining up with TRBD2. This CDR3 has 14 amino acids. Germline lookup yields CDR1 SGHRS and CDR2 YFSETQ. Trimming at V came to 1 base and at J to 4 bases, leaving 3 bases not matched to a gene. Here the CDR3 reads CASSLSGGNYEQYF. In nucleotides, the CDR3 is TGCGCCAGCAGCTTGAGCGGGGGGAATTACGAGCAGTACTTC.

The chain recombines TRBV27 with TRBJ2-1, with 8 bases identical to TRBD2. Losses at the gene ends were 8 bases for V and 4 bases for J; bases not matched to a gene: 4. Germline lookup yields CDR1 MNHEY and CDR2 SMNVEV (reference sequence). The CDR3 is made up of 13 amino acids. CDR3 sequence reads: CASRSGAYNEQFF. The CDR3 bases are TGTGCCAGCCGTAGCGGGGCATACAATGAGCAGTTCTTC.

This clone was found once. The V and J genes are TRBV6-5 and TRBJ2-5, with 10 bases identical to TRBD2. This CDR3 is built from 15 residues. V was clipped by 10 bases and J by 4 bases; unmatched bases: 12. Germline CDR1 MNHEY, CDR2 SVGAGI. The CDR3 protein is CATVKSGGAAETQYF. The CDR3 DNA sequence: TGTGCCACCGTAAAGAGCGGGGGGGCCGCAGAGACCCAGTACTTC.

The rearrangement links TRBV12-5 to TRBJ2-7, with TRBD2 matching over 15 bases. The length of the CDR3 is 20 residues. Unmatched junction bases numbered 16, after V lost 4 bases and J lost 3 bases. Germline V gene lookup returns CDR1 LGHNT and CDR2 FRNRAP. The CDR3 bases are TGTGCTAGTGGTTCAATATCAACCGGGACTAGCGGGAGGTTGGTCTACGAGCAGTACTTC. The encoded protein is CASGSISTGTSGRLVYEQYF.

The V gene is TRBV11-1, the J gene TRBJ1-1; no clear D gene. Germline V gives CDR1 SGHAT, CDR2 FQDESV (reference sequence). The V and J ends lost 0 bases and 1 base respectively, with 3 bases between them. CDR3 length: 13 amino acids. The CDR3 loop is CASSLAENTEAFF. As DNA, the CDR3 is TGTGCCAGCAGCTTAGCAGAGAACACTGAAGCTTTCTTT.

The chain employs TRBV7-2 and TRBJ2-2; 9 bases map to TRBD1. This CDR3 spans 18 amino acids. The germline gives CDR1 SGHTA, CDR2 FQGNSA. With V trimmed by 4 bases and J by 1 base, 10 bases remained unmatched. DNA for the CDR3: TGTGCCAGCAGCTCCCGGGACAGGGTCCGGGTGAACACCGGGGAGCTGTTTTTT. The encoded protein is CASSSRDRVRVNTGELFF. The full variable domain, with the rest looked up from reference TRBV7-2 and TRBJ2-2, is GAGVSQSPSNKVTEKGKDVELRCDPISGHTALYWYRQSLGQGLEFLIYFQGNSAPDKSGLPSDRFSAERTGGSVSTLTIQRTQQEDSAVYLCASSSRDRVRVNTGELFFGEGSRLTVL.

J is TRBJ2-7 and V is TRBV6-5, with 9 bases that match TRBD1. CDR1 is MNHEY, CDR2 SVGAGI, per germline. J gave up 4 bases and V 7 bases, and 5 bases lay outside the gene matches. This CDR3 region has 13 residues. The CDR3 nucleotides are TGTGCCAGCAACTTGGACAGGGGTTACGAGCAGTACTTC. Protein product: CASNLDRGYEQYF.

The J gene is TRBJ2-3, the V gene TRBV19; TRBD2 might be the D (5 bases). CDR1 LNHDA and CDR2 SQIVND come from the germline V gene (reference sequence). The CDR3 contains 17 residues. Trimming took off 1 base at V and 2 bases at J, with 16 bases between the two ends. CDR3 nucleotides: TGTGCCAGTAGTATAGTGTTTAGCGACATATCCACAGATACGCAGTATTTT. Residues: CASSIVFSDISTDTQYF.

The CDR3 nucleotides are TGCGCCAGCAGCTTGAATGTAAAGGAGACCCAGTACTTC. Translation: CASSLNVKETQYF. V is TRBV5-1 and J is TRBJ2-5, with D uncertain. Germline CDR1 SGHRS, CDR2 YFSETQ. Trimming took off 1 base at V and 5 bases at J, with 9 bases between the two ends. This CDR3 has 13 amino acids.

The V gene is TRBV7-9, the J gene TRBJ2-7; D is ambiguous. Germline CDR1 is SEHNR and CDR2 is FQNEAQ (reference sequence). There are 12 residues in the CDR3. Trimming took off 5 bases at V and 2 bases at J, with 7 bases between the two ends. CDR3 DNA: TGTGCCAGCAGCCTCTCGACCTACGAGCAGTACTTC. It yields the protein CASSLSTYEQYF.

The CDR3 DNA reads as TGTGCCAGCGGCATCAAGAGGACAGATACGCAGTATTTT. This codes for CASGIKRTDTQYF. The rearrangement joins TRBV6-5 to TRBJ2-3; unclear D gene. Per the germline V gene, CDR1 is MNHEY and CDR2 is SVGAGI. The CDR3 is made up of 13 amino acids. V was pared by 8 bases and J by 3 bases, with 12 bases between.

The CDR3 protein is CASSASRQGFGYTF. The CDR3 DNA follows: TGTGCCAGCAGCGCCAGTAGGCAGGGCTTTGGCTACACCTTC. The chain combines TRBV7-2 with TRBJ1-2; weak D call: TRBD1 (5 bases). Trimming pared 5 bases from V and 7 bases from J, leaving 17 bases between. Germline V CDR1 and CDR2: SGHTA, FQGNSA. This CDR3 is 14 amino acids long.

This chain joins TRBV19 and TRBJ2-5, with 12 bases lining up with TRBD1. CDR3 length equals 15 residues. The germline V gene encodes CDR1 LNHDA and CDR2 SQIVND (reference sequence). Trimming cost V 4 bases and J 5 bases; bases outside gene matches: 5. The CDR3 reads CASSRDRGRLETQYF. The CDR3 DNA sequence: TGTGCCAGTAGTAGGGACAGGGGGCGCTTGGAGACCCAGTACTTC.

The chain uses TRBV5-1 and TRBJ1-3, with a tentative D call TRBD1 (5 bases). V lost 0 bases, J lost 3 bases, and 13 bases lay in between. This CDR3 is 16 amino acids long. The germline V gene encodes CDR1 SGHRS and CDR2 YFSETQ. The CDR3, as DNA: TGCGCCAGCAGCTTGGCTCCAGGGAACTATGGAAACACCATATATTTT. It yields the protein CASSLAPGNYGNTIYF.

J is TRBJ2-1 and V is TRBV18, with a possible D match to TRBD1 (5 bases). The germline V gene encodes CDR1 KGHSH and CDR2 LQKENI. V lost 2 bases to trimming and J lost 2 bases, with 16 bases between them. The CDR3 covers 17 residues. The CDR3 spells CASSPRIVGRAYNEQFF. The CDR3 nucleotides are TGTGCCAGCTCACCAAGGATTGTTGGCAGGGCCTACAATGAGCAGTTCTTC.

In this sample, this clone turned up once. The genes are TRBV19 and TRBJ1-2; D remains ambiguous. The CDR3 has 15 residues. Germline V lookup: CDR1 LNHDA, CDR2 SQIVND (reference sequence). Trimming took 7 bases from V and 7 from J, leaving 22 bases between them. The CDR3 DNA is TGTGCCAGTATGGGTTCAAAATGGATGGTGAGTGGCTACACCTTC. This codes for CASMGSKWMVSGYTF.

This rearrangement joins TRBV2 to TRBJ1-1; no clear D gene. The V end lost 7 bases, the J end lost 8 bases, and 17 bases lay between the germline ends. This CDR3 has 13 amino acids. Per the germline V gene, CDR1 is SNHLY and CDR2 is FYNNEI. The CDR3: CASTKVVVQEAFF. Here the CDR3 DNA reads TGTGCCAGCACCAAAGTGGTCGTACAGGAAGCTTTCTTT.

This clone appeared a single time. The chain employs TRBV6-5 and TRBJ2-2; 9 bases are a match to TRBD2. In germline, CDR1 is MNHEY, CDR2 SVGAGI. This CDR3 contains 13 residues. Losses at the gene ends were 6 bases for V and 8 bases for J; bases not matched to a gene: 4. CDR3 DNA: TGTGCCAGCAGGCGGACTAGCGATGGGGAGCTGTTTTTT. Its translation is CASRRTSDGELFF.

In its sample, this clone was seen once. The chain employs TRBV28 and TRBJ2-3; TRBD2 might be the D (6 bases). The CDR3 consists of 14 residues. Deletions cut 3 bases from V and 3 bases from J, with 10 bases between. CDR1 is MDHEN, CDR2 SYDVKM, per germline. CDR3 region: CASSFVAGTDTQYF. The CDR3 DNA is TGTGCCAGCAGTTTCGTGGCGGGGACAGATACGCAGTATTTT.

The CDR3, as DNA: TGTGCCAGCAGCTTAGCGCAACGGGACATTTGGAGTCCCTACGAGCAGTACTTC. Residues: CASSLAQRDIWSPYEQYF. The chain recombines TRBV7-9 with TRBJ2-7, with a tentative D call TRBD1 (6 bases). Trimming took off 0 bases at V and 2 bases at J, with 20 bases between the two ends. CDR1 is SEHNR and CDR2 is FQNEAQ in the germline V gene (reference sequence). The CDR3 consists of 18 residues.

The gene calls are TRBV12-5 and TRBJ1-1; no reliable D call. Germline loops: CDR1 LGHNT, CDR2 FRNRAP. The CDR3 has 13 residues. The CDR3 sequence is CALQAGIDTEAFF. For the CDR3, the DNA is TGTGCCCTGCAGGCCGGGATTGACACTGAAGCTTTCTTT.

The chain couples TRBV6-5 to TRBJ1-5, with D hard to call. The CDR3 extends over 14 amino acids. Germline lookup yields CDR1 MNHEY and CDR2 SVGAGI. V shed 6 bases and J shed 1 base, with 10 bases lying between them. This CDR3 is CASRIDGSNQPQHF. CDR3 nucleotide sequence: TGTGCCAGCAGGATAGACGGGAGCAATCAGCCCCAGCATTTT.

This chain joins TRBV7-9 and TRBJ2-3; D is tentatively TRBD1 or TRBD2 (6 bases each). This CDR3 contains 14 residues. Trimming pared 5 bases from V and 4 bases from J, leaving 13 bases between. Germline CDR1 and CDR2: SEHNR and FQNEAQ (reference sequence). CDR3 residues: CASSPWGAADTQYF. CDR3 DNA sequence: TGTGCCAGCAGCCCTTGGGGGGCGGCAGATACGCAGTATTTT.